The entry below describes one T cell receptor (beta chain). Its target is not known. TCRdb's copy holds only in-frame clones and misses some; the assay was immunoSEQ multiplex PCR. The table lists approximately 200,000 clones, 75% to 95% of them singletons. Germline assignment: CDR1 MNHNS and CDR2 SASEGT. There are 13 residues in the CDR3. The V segment lost 3 bases and the J segment 5 bases; nucleotides outside the gene matches: 4. The sample originates from a study of cytomegalovirus exposure and HLA in healthy donors. Broader study findings: Researchers catalogued under 200 TCR beta chains as cytomegalovirus-associated. A few CMV-associated chains proved CMV antigen-specific in vitro. Reports described diagnosis of cytomegalovirus status by the classifier as highly specific and sensitive.

Separate from the approximately 700-subject first cohort was the approximately 120-subject validation cohort, to which the donors belonged. Sequencing was carried out using PBMCs. This clonotype originated in a young woman in good health and CMV-seronegative. The chain recombines TRBV6-1 with TRBJ2-7, with 7 bases fitting TRBD2. The CDR3 DNA reads as TGTGCCAGCAGTGATGGGGGGGGAGACGAGCAGTACTTC. Translation gives CASSDGGGDEQYF.